This T cell receptor (beta chain) appears in the sequencing data of a study of identical twins. General study points: Because invariant MAIT and iNKT cells could be present, zero-insertion analyses could be partly confounded. Findings came from cross-sectional statistics, without long-term follow-up of donors.

TCRdb passed the 5' RACE reads through MiXCR, listing each CDR3 protein once. The data hold under 300,000 distinct CDR3 sequences, with 12% observed a single time. This clonotype appeared a few times. Its antigen remains unidentified. V was cut by 1 base and J by 2 bases, with 15 bases left in between. The CDR3 covers 16 residues. From germline, CDR1 is MGHDK and CDR2 SYGVNS. This same sample was also taken into another study, of yellow fever vaccine responses in identical twins.

This clonotype originated in a woman aged 18-29 years in good health. The genes are TRBV25-1 and TRBJ2-7; D ambiguous. The sample taken for sequencing was memory (CD45RO+) T cells sorted from blood. The CDR3 here is CASSELRPLGPYEQYF. Here the CDR3 DNA reads TGTGCCAGCAGTGAATTGAGGCCCCTCGGCCCCTACGAGCAGTACTTC.